This TCR beta chain was documented in a study of blood T cell repertoires in COVID-19. Whole-study context: Acute and convalescent COVID-19 specimens originated in the United States, Italy and Spain. The analysed material was cDNA or gDNA that came from T cells, B-cell-depleted T cells, or PBMCs.

This clone was counted between two and nine times. The V gene's germline CDR1 is SGHDT and CDR2 YYEEEE. Unmatched junction bases numbered 6, after V lost 7 bases and J lost 3 bases. CDR3 length equals 13 residues. Authors' methods: Researchers report that nucleated cell counts were estimated from reference gene primer amplification. Using immunoSEQ multiplex PCR, the repertoire was profiled, and TCRdb retains in-frame clones only, with some absent. The DNA gave D and trimming, while V, J and clone size come from that table. Found here are 310,000 or so clones, roughly 87% of them singletons; the top ten hold 1%.

The sample was peripheral blood. The TCR comes from a man aged 45-65 years with active or convalescent COVID-19. V is TRBV5-6 and J is TRBJ2-7; 8 nucleotides match TRBD1. CDR3 residues: CASEAGGGYEQYF. For the CDR3, the DNA is TGTGCCAGCGAAGCAGGGGGCGGCTACGAGCAGTACTTC. Full variable domain (rest looked up from reference TRBV5-6 and TRBJ2-7): DAGVTQSPTHLIKTRGQQVTLRCSPKSGHDTVSWYQQALGQGPQFIFQYYEEEERQRGNFPDRFSGHQFPNYSSELNVNALLLGDSALYLCASEAGGGYEQYFGPGTRLTVT.